The following is a T cell receptor (beta chain) sequence with its context. The record originates from a study of CD8 T cells in Susac syndrome. The germline V and J ends were trimmed by 0 bases and 2 bases, with 10 bases remaining between them. Germline assignment: CDR1 SGDLS and CDR2 YYNGEE. The CDR3 spans 15 residues. RNA amounts of roughly 0.5 to 1 ug underwent reverse transcription with random hexamers. TCRdb itself ran the immunoSEQ multiplex PCR reads through MiXCR, one entry per CDR3 protein. The repertoire holds about 83,000 distinct CDR3 sequences, with approximately 96% as singletons. The chain recombines TRBV9 with TRBJ2-3, with D unresolved. This receptor was obtained from a human donor with Susac syndrome. The sequencing input was CD8+ T cells from PBMCs. The CDR3 sequence: CASSVAGSSTDTQYF. The CDR3 DNA is TGTGCCAGCAGCGTAGCAGGCAGCTCCACAGATACGCAGTATTTT.